The 30 T cell receptor beta chains presented below share a single source sample, sequenced in a study of T-cell memory formation after mild COVID-19. Via MiXCR, TCRdb re-called the 5' RACE reads, giving one row per CDR3 protein. The data contain about 190,000 distinct CDR3 sequences, 10% to 13% of them singletons. Sequenced input: PBMCs or a T cell subset sorted from them (not recorded which). These receptors came from a young man who had mild COVID-19 (a few samples of this study predate the infection). Cell type and time point are not known.

This clonotype was detected a few times. The CDR3 protein is CSVGQPGANVLTF. The DNA of the CDR3 is TGCAGCGTTGGGCAGCCCGGGGCCAACGTCCTGACTTTC. The chain combines TRBV29-1 with TRBJ2-6; D remains ambiguous. CDR1 and CDR2 from the germline V gene are SQVTM and ANQGSEA. Trimming removed 4 bases at V and 4 bases at J, with 8 bases between. The CDR3 covers 13 residues.

This clonotype was observed a handful of times. DNA of the CDR3: TGTGCCAGCAGCCAAGAAGGACAGGATAATGAAAAACTGTTTTTT. Protein product: CASSQEGQDNEKLFF. V is TRBV4-2 and J is TRBJ1-4; 7 positions agree with TRBD1. V shed 0 bases and J 4 bases; nucleotides not matched to a gene: 2. The CDR3 is made up of 15 amino acids. Germline CDR1 reads LGHNA; CDR2 reads YNFKEQ.

This clonotype was picked up a small number of times. The V and J genes are TRBV7-6 and TRBJ1-2; 7 bases fit TRBD1. CDR1 is SGHVS and CDR2 is FNYEAQ in the germline V gene. The V and J ends lost 5 bases and 8 bases, in that order; junction bases with no gene match: 11. This CDR3 is 14 amino acids long. CDR3 protein: CASSPTGTGSGYTF. As DNA, the CDR3 is TGTGCCAGCAGCCCGACAGGGACCGGGTCGGGCTACACCTTC.

This clonotype was observed many times. CDR3 sequence reads: CASSLVESYEQYF. DNA of the CDR3: TGTGCCAGCAGCTTAGTAGAATCCTACGAGCAGTACTTC. The V gene is TRBV7-2, the J gene TRBJ2-7, with D uncertain. The CDR3 runs 13 residues. The ends were cut back, 1 base at V and 1 base at J, with 5 bases in the middle. Germline lookup yields CDR1 SGHTA and CDR2 FQGNSA.

This clonotype has only a few counts. The chain combines TRBV25-1 with TRBJ2-3; D perhaps matches TRBD1 (6 bases). The CDR3 contains 14 residues. V was pared by 4 bases and J by 6 bases, with 14 bases between. Germline V gene lookup returns CDR1 MGHDK and CDR2 SYGVNS. The CDR3 spells CASSGGGYSDTQYF. Written as DNA, the CDR3 is TGTGCCAGCAGTGGAGGGGGTTACTCGGATACGCAGTATTTT.

V gene TRBV7-2 combines with J gene TRBJ2-3; unclear D gene. Germline V CDR1 and CDR2: SGHTA, FQGNSA. The CDR3 spans 14 residues. V lost 0 bases and J 3 bases, leaving 7 bases between the germline ends. The chain's CDR3 is CASSLAVGTDTQYF. The CDR3 DNA follows: TGTGCCAGCAGCTTAGCAGTGGGGACAGATACGCAGTATTTT.

This clonotype was found a few times. CDR3 in amino acids: CASSEGTGDTEAFF. The DNA of the CDR3 is TGTGCCAGCAGCGAAGGAACAGGGGACACTGAAGCTTTCTTT. The chain uses TRBV4-2 and TRBJ1-1, with TRBD1 matching over 7 bases. The germline V gene encodes CDR1 LGHNA and CDR2 YNFKEQ. V shed 5 bases, J shed 3 bases, and the junction held 6 bases outside the gene matches. The CDR3 length is 14 residues.

This clonotype was detected only a few times. V usage is TRBV20-1 and J usage is TRBJ1-5, with unresolved D. Per the germline V gene, CDR1 is DFQATT and CDR2 is SNEGSKA (reference sequence). Trimming removed 1 base from V and 5 bases from J, with 6 bases in between. The CDR3 is 12 amino acids. The CDR3 region is CSARGYDQPQHF. CDR3 in DNA: TGCAGTGCTAGAGGGTATGATCAGCCCCAGCATTTT.

The rearrangement joins TRBV6-5 to TRBJ1-6; possible D gene TRBD1, 5 bases. With 0 bases removed from V and 6 bases from J, the gap between germline ends came to 9 bases. CDR3 length equals 15 residues. CDR1 and CDR2 (germline): MNHEY, SVGAGI. The CDR3 region is CASSYSIRVNSPLHF. The CDR3 bases are TGTGCCAGCAGTTACTCGATCAGGGTTAATTCACCCCTCCACTTT.

This rearrangement joins TRBV27 to TRBJ1-2; TRBD1 aligns across 8 bases. The germline V gene encodes CDR1 MNHEY and CDR2 SMNVEV (reference sequence). The V gene end was trimmed by 0 bases and the J gene end by 8 bases; junction bases not matched to a gene: 5. The CDR3 has 14 residues. In nucleotides, the CDR3 is TGTGCCAGCAGTTTATCGGGACAGGTTAGCGGCTACACCTTC. It codes for CASSLSGQVSGYTF.

This clonotype showed up many times. V is TRBV5-1 and J is TRBJ2-3; 7 positions agree with TRBD1. There are 12 residues in the CDR3. J was trimmed by 7 bases and V by 4 bases; bases with no gene match: 3. Germline CDR1 is SGHRS and CDR2 is YFSETQ. The CDR3 nucleotides read TGCGCCAGCAGCCTACAGGGGTATACGCAGTATTTT. It yields the protein CASSLQGYTQYF.

CDR3 DNA: TGTGCCAGCAGCCTATCTACAGGGGCTGGGGCCTACGAGCAGTACGTC. It translates to CASSLSTGAGAYEQYV. The chain uses TRBV14 and TRBJ2-7; 7 bases are a match to TRBD1. This CDR3 has 16 residues. Losses at the gene ends were 4 bases for V and 2 bases for J; bases not matched to a gene: 11. The germline V gene has CDR1 SGHDN and CDR2 FVKESK.

The chain couples TRBV5-5 to TRBJ2-2; D is possibly TRBD2 (6 bases). Trimming cost V 2 bases and J 1 base, with 12 bases left between them. CDR3 size: 16 residues. The germline V gene has CDR1 SGHKS and CDR2 YYEKEE (reference sequence). CDR3 sequence: CASSFTAGRNTGELFF. The CDR3 DNA is TGTGCCAGCAGCTTTACTGCGGGGCGGAACACCGGGGAGCTGTTTTTT.

This clonotype has only a few counts. The rearrangement joins TRBV25-1 to TRBJ2-7; 10 nucleotides agree with TRBD1. CDR1 and CDR2 (germline): MGHDK, SYGVNS. The ends lost 4 bases at V and 3 bases at J; junction bases unmatched: 0. The CDR3 sequence is 13 residues long. Written as DNA, the CDR3 is TGTGCCAGCAGTGGGACAGGGGGCTACGAGCAGTACGTC. Its translation is CASSGTGGYEQYV.

The V and J genes are TRBV10-3 and TRBJ1-1; D gene ambiguous. The CDR3 is 16 residues long. The germline V gene encodes CDR1 ENHRY and CDR2 SYGVKD. Trimming removed 0 bases at V and 3 bases at J, with 14 bases between. CDR3 residues: CAISESGGKGYTEAFF. In DNA form, the CDR3 reads TGTGCCATCAGTGAGTCGGGTGGGAAAGGGTACACTGAAGCTTTCTTT.

About this clonotype: Relative to the germline gene, one junction end is altered; a read error may explain this. This chain connects TRBV7-7 to TRBJ2-2, with TRBD1 matching over 7 bases. The CDR3 spans 15 residues. Per germline, CDR1 SSHAT and CDR2 FNYEAQ (reference sequence). The CDR3 region has the DNA TGTGCTAGCAGCTCGGGGACAGCCGGAACAGGGGAGCTGTTTTTT. Its protein product is CASSSGTAGTGELFF.

The genes are TRBV5-1 and TRBJ2-1; tentative D call: TRBD1 (7 bases). Germline V lookup: CDR1 SGHRS, CDR2 YFSETQ. The CDR3 sequence is 15 residues long. V was pared by 1 base and J by 5 bases, with 13 bases between. The CDR3 protein is CASSLTAGGNNEQFF. DNA for the CDR3: TGCGCCAGCAGCTTGACGGCAGGGGGGAACAATGAGCAGTTCTTC.

The gene calls are TRBV28 and TRBJ1-5; D is possibly TRBD1 (6 bases). Germline V gene data show CDR1 as MDHEN and CDR2 as SYDVKM. There are 13 residues in the CDR3. Deletions cut 11 bases from V and 6 bases from J, with 17 bases between. The CDR3 DNA is TGTGCCGGGAACAGGGCGGTCGGTCAGCCCCAGCATTTT. It yields the protein CAGNRAVGQPQHF.

The chain couples TRBV29-1 to TRBJ1-1; TRBD1 might be the D (6 bases). This CDR3 contains 14 residues. Germline values: CDR1 SQVTM, CDR2 ANQGSEA. The V end lost 5 bases, the J end lost 4 bases, and 17 bases lay between the germline ends. The CDR3 nucleotides read TGCAGCGTTAAAAGACAGGATCCCGGCACTGAAGCTTTCTTT. Translating it yields CSVKRQDPGTEAFF.

This clonotype was found a few times. The gene calls are TRBV5-1 and TRBJ1-1, with D possibly matching TRBD1 (6 bases). The CDR3 consists of 13 residues. The V and J ends lost 0 bases and 11 bases respectively, with 14 bases between them. The V gene's germline CDR1 is SGHRS and CDR2 YFSETQ. The CDR3 here is CASSLAGRGMAFF. The CDR3 DNA reads TGCGCCAGCAGCTTGGCAGGGAGGGGGATGGCTTTCTTT.

This clonotype was counted between two and nine times. The genes are TRBV20-1 and TRBJ1-2; TRBD1 might be the D (5 bases). V was clipped by 3 bases and J by 4 bases, with 12 bases between them. Germline V gene lookup returns CDR1 DFQATT and CDR2 SNEGSKA (reference sequence). This CDR3 contains 13 residues. Here the CDR3 reads CSASTPRGYGYTF. The CDR3 coding sequence is TGCAGTGCTAGCACCCCGAGGGGCTATGGCTACACCTTC.

The chain joins TRBV5-1 to TRBJ1-1; 8 bases map to TRBD1. The junction had 5 bases not matched to a gene; V was cut back by 1 base and J by 6 bases. The germline gives CDR1 SGHRS, CDR2 YFSETQ. The CDR3 runs to 14 residues. The CDR3 region is CASSLQGAISEAFF. Here the CDR3 DNA reads TGCGCCAGCAGCTTGCAGGGGGCAATTTCTGAAGCTTTCTTT.

The chain recombines TRBV2 with TRBJ2-1; D is unresolved. V was cut by 4 bases and J by 9 bases, with 7 bases left in between. Germline V gene sequence: CDR1 SNHLY, CDR2 FYNNEI. The CDR3 totals 11 residues. Here the CDR3 reads CASSVYGEQFF. The CDR3 nucleotides are TGTGCCAGCAGTGTCTATGGTGAGCAGTTCTTC.

This clonotype was observed a handful of times. This sequence joins TRBV6-5 and TRBJ1-1; the match to TRBD1 covers 8 bases. The germline gives CDR1 MNHEY, CDR2 SVGAGI. CDR3 length: 15 amino acids. J gave up 1 base and V 4 bases, and 5 bases lay outside the gene matches. CDR3 amino acids: CASSFDRGANTEAFF. The CDR3 DNA is TGTGCCAGCAGTTTCGACAGGGGTGCGAACACTGAAGCTTTCTTT.

This clonotype was observed a handful of times. J is TRBJ1-3 and V is TRBV4-1; 7 positions match TRBD1. The CDR3 covers 16 residues. Trimming cost V 3 bases and J 2 bases; bases outside gene matches: 7. CDR1 MGHRA and CDR2 YSYEKL come from the germline V gene. The CDR3 spells CASSQGRDRAGNTIYF. The CDR3 DNA reads as TGCGCCAGCAGCCAGGGCCGCGACAGGGCTGGAAACACCATATATTTT.

The rearrangement uses TRBV6-5 and TRBJ2-7; tentatively, D is TRBD2 (6 bases). CDR1 and CDR2 (germline): MNHEY, SVGAGI. The CDR3 has 15 residues. V gave up 4 bases and J gave up 2 bases, with 15 bases separating them. The DNA of the CDR3 is TGTGCCAGCAGTTTCGGGTCAGGCGGGACCTACGAGCAGTACGTC. This gives the protein CASSFGSGGTYEQYV.

This clonotype has a handful of counts. V gene TRBV10-3 combines with J gene TRBJ1-1; 8 bases line up with TRBD1. The ends lost 10 bases at V and 1 base at J; junction bases unmatched: 8. Germline loops: CDR1 ENHRY, CDR2 SYGVKD. The CDR3 runs to 14 residues. This CDR3 reads CATKPGQENTEAFF. The DNA of the CDR3 is TGTGCCACCAAACCGGGACAGGAGAACACTGAAGCTTTCTTT.

The rearrangement joins TRBV5-5 to TRBJ2-1, with TRBD2 identical over 9 bases. Trimming cost V 5 bases and J 10 bases; bases outside gene matches: 16. This CDR3 is built from 16 residues. Germline V lookup: CDR1 SGHKS, CDR2 YYEKEE (reference sequence). CDR3 coding DNA: TGTGCCAGCAGGCCCCCCAGATCCGGGACTAGCTCGGAGCAGTTCTTC. This encodes CASRPPRSGTSSEQFF.

This clonotype was recorded many times. The V and J genes are TRBV5-1 and TRBJ2-4; no definite D call. V lost 4 bases, J lost 0 bases, and 8 bases lay in between. The germline V gene has CDR1 SGHRS and CDR2 YFSETQ. This CDR3 is 14 amino acids long. The CDR3 coding sequence is TGCGCCAGCAGCCCTCCTCAAGCCAAAAACATTCAGTACTTC. Encoded protein: CASSPPQAKNIQYF.

The V gene is TRBV7-2, the J gene TRBJ1-2, with D unresolved. V shed 1 base and J shed 7 bases, with 13 bases lying between them. CDR3 length: 14 amino acids. Germline assignment: CDR1 SGHTA and CDR2 FQGNSA. CDR3 in amino acids: CASSLDPAGGGYTF. CDR3 in DNA: TGTGCCAGCAGCTTAGATCCCGCTGGAGGTGGCTACACCTTC.